The clone carrying this T cell receptor beta chain was seen ten or more times. Its antigen is not identified. Trimming pared 5 bases from V and 3 bases from J, leaving 8 bases between. CDR1 is SGHTA, CDR2 FQGTGA, per germline. This CDR3 comprises 12 residues. This entry is derived from a study of Graves' ophthalmopathy and Graves' hyperthyroidism. Study observations and caveats: Using a 13-signature model, the authors split ophthalmopathy from stable hyperthyroidism, with about 90% sensitivity and around 76% specificity.

The authors amplified TCR beta CDR3 regions from RNA transcripts. In the first round, RT-PCR was carried out with HTBI primers, and a multiplex PCR formed the second round. TCRdb independently ran MiXCR on the multiplex PCR reads; one entry per CDR3 protein. The sample consists of around 660,000 distinct CDR3 sequences, over 40% of them appearing once. This TCR derives from an adult man with Graves' ophthalmopathy. The gene calls are TRBV7-3 and TRBJ2-7; TRBD1 might be the D (6 bases). The sequenced material came from peripheral blood. In DNA, the CDR3 is TGTGCCAGCAGCATGGACAGCTACGAGCAGTACTTC. This encodes CASSMDSYEQYF. The full variable domain, its missing parts supplied by reference TRBV7-3 and TRBJ2-7, is GAGVSQTPSNKVTEKGKYVELRCDPISGHTALYWYRQSLGQGPEFLIYFQGTGAADDSGLPNDRFFAVRPEGSVSTLKIQRTERGDSAVYLCASSMDSYEQYFGPGTRLTVT.